Listed below are T cell receptor beta chains from one sample, sequenced in a study of shared clonotypes between healthy human individuals. Data came from immunoSEQ multiplex PCR; TCRdb stores just in-frame clones and leaves some out. Of 550,000 to 750,000 clones in the sample, roughly 95% were seen once. Sequencing used naive CD8+ T cells sorted from blood. Receptor source: a woman aged 25 to 39 in good health. The CDR3 runs from the conserved cysteine through the conserved F or W. The order of the fields is J gene, clone size, D gene, V gene, CDR3 DNA, CDR3 protein. D genes are given only for firm matches. Rows give clone size only sometimes, using once, few, many, or a class for an expanded clone.

j_gene: TRBJ2-7
abundance: -
d_gene: TRBD2
v_gene: TRBV7-9
CDR3nt: TGTGCCAGCAGTACTAGCGGGAGGGGGACGTCCTACGAGCAGTACTTC
CDR3aa: CASSTSGRGTSYEQYF

j_gene: TRBJ2-7
abundance: -
d_gene: -
v_gene: TRBV4-1
CDR3nt: TGCGCCAGCAGCCAAACAGGGCCGACCTACGAGCAGTACTTC
CDR3aa: CASSQTGPTYEQYF

j_gene: TRBJ1-1
abundance: -
d_gene: -
v_gene: TRBV5-4
CDR3nt: TGTGCCAGCAGCTTGGCCGGTCCACTGAACACTGAAGCTTTCTTT
CDR3aa: CASSLAGPLNTEAFF

j_gene: TRBJ1-1
abundance: -
d_gene: TRBD1
v_gene: TRBV5-4
CDR3nt: TGTGCCGGTAAACAGGGGTATAACACTGAAGCTTTCTTT
CDR3aa: CAGKQGYNTEAFF

j_gene: TRBJ1-2
abundance: once
d_gene: -
v_gene: TRBV7-9
CDR3nt: TGTGCCAGCAGCGCTGCGAGGGGGGTTGACTATGGCTACACCTTC
CDR3aa: CASSAARGVDYGYTF

j_gene: TRBJ1-4
abundance: -
d_gene: -
v_gene: TRBV7-3
CDR3nt: TGTGCCAGCAGTCTGAATGAAAAACTGTTTTTT
CDR3aa: CASSLNEKLFF

j_gene: TRBJ2-7
abundance: -
d_gene: -
v_gene: TRBV28
CDR3nt: TGTGCCAGCAGGGGGGCCAGCTCCTACGAGCAGTACTTC
CDR3aa: CASRGASSYEQYF

j_gene: TRBJ2-3
abundance: once
d_gene: TRBD2
v_gene: TRBV27
CDR3nt: TGTGCCACCACACAGATAGCGGGAAGCACAGATACGCAGTATTTT
CDR3aa: CATTQIAGSTDTQYF

j_gene: TRBJ1-1
abundance: -
d_gene: -
v_gene: TRBV19
CDR3nt: TGTGCCAGTAGTGATTTACTGAACACTGAAGCTTTCTTT
CDR3aa: CASSDLLNTEAFF

j_gene: TRBJ2-2
abundance: few
d_gene: -
v_gene: TRBV6-5
CDR3nt: TGTGCCAGCAGTTACGGCGCCGGTGCCGGGGAGCTGTTTTTT
CDR3aa: CASSYGAGAGELFF

j_gene: TRBJ1-5
abundance: -
d_gene: TRBD1
v_gene: TRBV28
CDR3nt: TGTGCCAGCAGAGAGACAGGGGGAATTCAGCCCCAGCATTTT
CDR3aa: CASRETGGIQPQHF

j_gene: TRBJ2-2
abundance: -
d_gene: -
v_gene: TRBV2
CDR3nt: TGTGCCAGCAGTGACCATCGCGGGACCGGGGAGCTGTTTTTT
CDR3aa: CASSDHRGTGELFF

j_gene: TRBJ2-7
abundance: -
d_gene: TRBD2
v_gene: TRBV28
CDR3nt: TGTGCCAGCAGTTCCTGGACTAGCGGGAGGTCCTACGAGCAGTACTTC
CDR3aa: CASSSWTSGRSYEQYF

j_gene: TRBJ2-7
abundance: -
d_gene: -
v_gene: TRBV11-2
CDR3nt: TGTGCCAGCAGCTCCTCACACGAGCAGTACTTC
CDR3aa: CASSSSHEQYF

j_gene: TRBJ2-2
abundance: -
d_gene: -
v_gene: TRBV27
CDR3nt: TGTGCCAGCAGTCTGTACCCTAGGGTAGCCGGGGAGCTGTTTTTT
CDR3aa: CASSLYPRVAGELFF

j_gene: TRBJ1-4
abundance: -
d_gene: -
v_gene: TRBV13
CDR3nt: TGTGCCAGCAGCACCGAGGGTCGGGAAAAACTGTTTTTT
CDR3aa: CASSTEGREKLFF

j_gene: TRBJ2-2
abundance: -
d_gene: -
v_gene: TRBV4-1
CDR3nt: TGCGCCAGCAGCCAACGTGTCGGGAGAGCAAACACCGGGGAGCTGTTTTTT
CDR3aa: CASSQRVGRANTGELFF

j_gene: TRBJ1-2
abundance: -
d_gene: TRBD1
v_gene: TRBV9
CDR3nt: TGTGCCAGCAGCGACTCGGGACAGTTCTACACCTTC
CDR3aa: CASSDSGQFYTF

j_gene: TRBJ2-1
abundance: -
d_gene: TRBD2
v_gene: TRBV27
CDR3nt: TGTGCCAGCAGTCAAGGGACTAGCGGGAGGAATGAGCAGTTCTTC
CDR3aa: CASSQGTSGRNEQFF

j_gene: TRBJ2-1
abundance: -
d_gene: -
v_gene: TRBV14
CDR3nt: TGTGCCAGCAGCCAAGAGAGTTGGGGGGAAAATGAGCAGTTCTTC
CDR3aa: CASSQESWGENEQFF

j_gene: TRBJ2-1
abundance: -
d_gene: TRBD2
v_gene: TRBV7-8
CDR3nt: TGTGCCAGCAGCTTATGGGCGGGAGATTACAATGAGCAGTTCTTC
CDR3aa: CASSLWAGDYNEQFF

j_gene: TRBJ2-3
abundance: -
d_gene: -
v_gene: TRBV27
CDR3nt: TGTGCCAGCAGTGATCCCTCAGGTCACGGCTCAACAGATACGCAGTATTTT
CDR3aa: CASSDPSGHGSTDTQYF

j_gene: TRBJ2-1
abundance: once
d_gene: -
v_gene: TRBV6-1
CDR3nt: TGTGCCAGCAGTGAAGCGCTCGGGGTTCGCAATGAGCAGTTCTTC
CDR3aa: CASSEALGVRNEQFF

j_gene: TRBJ1-5
abundance: once
d_gene: -
v_gene: TRBV2
CDR3nt: TGTGCCAGCAGTGACAGGGCCTCTCGTCAGCCCCAGCATTTT
CDR3aa: CASSDRASRQPQHF

j_gene: TRBJ1-2
abundance: -
d_gene: -
v_gene: TRBV19
CDR3nt: TGTGCCAGTAGTATACTTGGCAGGGGTATTGGCTACACCTTC
CDR3aa: CASSILGRGIGYTF

j_gene: TRBJ2-7
abundance: -
d_gene: TRBD1
v_gene: TRBV4-1
CDR3nt: TGCGCCAGCAGCCCGGGGACAGGGGTAAACTACGAGCAGTACTTC
CDR3aa: CASSPGTGVNYEQYF

j_gene: TRBJ2-3
abundance: -
d_gene: -
v_gene: TRBV27
CDR3nt: TGTGCCAGCAGTTCCGGACAGACAGATACGCAGTATTTT
CDR3aa: CASSSGQTDTQYF

j_gene: TRBJ2-7
abundance: -
d_gene: -
v_gene: TRBV6-6
CDR3nt: TGTGCCAGCAGTTACGTGGGGGCGTCCTACGAGCAGTACTTC
CDR3aa: CASSYVGASYEQYF

j_gene: TRBJ2-1
abundance: -
d_gene: TRBD2
v_gene: TRBV5-1
CDR3nt: TGCGCCAGCAGCTTATGGGCGGGAGGCGAGCAGTTCTTC
CDR3aa: CASSLWAGGEQFF

j_gene: TRBJ2-3
abundance: -
d_gene: TRBD1
v_gene: TRBV2
CDR3nt: TGTGCCAGCAGTGAAGGACAGGGTGGCACAGATACGCAGTATTTT
CDR3aa: CASSEGQGGTDTQYF

j_gene: TRBJ2-3
abundance: -
d_gene: -
v_gene: TRBV7-2
CDR3nt: TGTGTCAGCAGCGCCGGGACAGGGGGACTAGCGGAGAGCACAGATACGCAGTATTTT
CDR3aa: CVSSAGTGGLAESTDTQYF

j_gene: TRBJ2-7
abundance: -
d_gene: TRBD1
v_gene: TRBV27
CDR3nt: TGTGCCAGCAGTTATACCCTGGGACAGGGGGCAGGGGAGCAGTACTTC
CDR3aa: CASSYTLGQGAGEQYF

j_gene: TRBJ2-3
abundance: -
d_gene: -
v_gene: TRBV7-9
CDR3nt: TGTGCCAGCAGCACAAACCATCGCGCTTTAGTAGATACGCAGTATTTT
CDR3aa: CASSTNHRALVDTQYF

j_gene: TRBJ2-1
abundance: -
d_gene: TRBD2
v_gene: TRBV28
CDR3nt: TGTGCCAGCAGTTTATATAGCGGGAATTACAATGAGCAGTTCTTC
CDR3aa: CASSLYSGNYNEQFF

j_gene: TRBJ2-7
abundance: -
d_gene: -
v_gene: TRBV19
CDR3nt: TGTGCCAGTAGTATCGCCGGGGGCTCCTACGAGCAGTACTTC
CDR3aa: CASSIAGGSYEQYF

j_gene: TRBJ2-1
abundance: once
d_gene: -
v_gene: TRBV15
CDR3nt: TGTGCCACCAGCAGAGATACCCACCCGTCCTCCGCCCCTCGGCGGTTCAATGAGCAGTTCTTC
CDR3aa: CATSRDTHPSSAPRRFNEQFF

j_gene: TRBJ2-7
abundance: -
d_gene: TRBD1
v_gene: TRBV10-3
CDR3nt: TGTGCCATCAGTGATTGGGACAGGGCTAGCGAGCAGTACTTC
CDR3aa: CAISDWDRASEQYF

j_gene: TRBJ2-7
abundance: -
d_gene: -
v_gene: TRBV7-3
CDR3nt: TGTGCCAGCAGCTTAGAGCGGGCAATCTACGAGCAGTACTTC
CDR3aa: CASSLERAIYEQYF

j_gene: TRBJ2-5
abundance: -
d_gene: -
v_gene: TRBV7-6
CDR3nt: TGTGCCAGCAGCTTACGCAGGAGGGAGACCCAGTACTTC
CDR3aa: CASSLRRRETQYF

j_gene: TRBJ2-2
abundance: -
d_gene: -
v_gene: TRBV5-6
CDR3nt: TGTGCCAGCAGCTTGGCCCCGGGGTGGGGAAACACCGGGGAGCTGTTTTTT
CDR3aa: CASSLAPGWGNTGELFF

j_gene: TRBJ2-1
abundance: -
d_gene: TRBD1
v_gene: TRBV14
CDR3nt: TGTGCCAGCAGCACACGGGACAGATTCTATGAGCAGTTCTTC
CDR3aa: CASSTRDRFYEQFF

j_gene: TRBJ2-7
abundance: -
d_gene: TRBD1
v_gene: TRBV5-4
CDR3nt: TGTGCCAGCAGCTCCAGCCGGGACAGGCCCTCCTACGAGCAGTACTTC
CDR3aa: CASSSSRDRPSYEQYF

j_gene: TRBJ2-7
abundance: -
d_gene: -
v_gene: TRBV6-5
CDR3nt: TGTGCCAGCAGTTACGCGGGGTCGGGCGAGCAGTACTTC
CDR3aa: CASSYAGSGEQYF

j_gene: TRBJ1-5
abundance: -
d_gene: -
v_gene: TRBV29-1
CDR3nt: TGCAGCGTTGAGGCAGGAGATAGCAATCAGCCCCAGCATTTT
CDR3aa: CSVEAGDSNQPQHF

j_gene: TRBJ1-1
abundance: -
d_gene: -
v_gene: TRBV14
CDR3nt: TGTGCCAGCAGCCAAGTTGAGGGACGCAACTTTGAAGCTTTCTTT
CDR3aa: CASSQVEGRNFEAFF

j_gene: TRBJ2-7
abundance: -
d_gene: TRBD1
v_gene: TRBV27
CDR3nt: TGTGCCAGCAATAGCTTGGGCATTAGGGGGCCCTCCTACGAGCAGTACTTC
CDR3aa: CASNSLGIRGPSYEQYF

j_gene: TRBJ2-6
abundance: -
d_gene: -
v_gene: TRBV28
CDR3nt: TGTGCCAGCAGACCTGACCCCTCTGGGGCCAACGTCCTGACTTTC
CDR3aa: CASRPDPSGANVLTF

j_gene: TRBJ2-7
abundance: -
d_gene: -
v_gene: TRBV5-4
CDR3nt: TGTGCCAGCAGCCCCCAGCGGAGCTTGGGGGACGAGCAGTACTTC
CDR3aa: CASSPQRSLGDEQYF

j_gene: TRBJ2-1
abundance: -
d_gene: TRBD2
v_gene: TRBV7-8
CDR3nt: TGTGCCAGCAGCCTCCGGGGATGGGGCGGGAGCATGGACAATGAGCAGTTCTTC
CDR3aa: CASSLRGWGGSMDNEQFF

j_gene: TRBJ2-5
abundance: -
d_gene: TRBD2
v_gene: TRBV27
CDR3nt: TGTGCCAGCAGTTTCGGGAACAGCGGGGGAGAGACCCAGTACTTC
CDR3aa: CASSFGNSGGETQYF

j_gene: TRBJ2-1
abundance: -
d_gene: -
v_gene: TRBV27
CDR3nt: TGTGCCAGCAGCCGTACAGGGTTCTACAATGAGCAGTTCTTC
CDR3aa: CASSRTGFYNEQFF

j_gene: TRBJ2-1
abundance: once
d_gene: -
v_gene: TRBV27
CDR3nt: TGTGCCAGCAGCCTGGGCGGGATCTCCTACAATGAGCAGTTCTTC
CDR3aa: CASSLGGISYNEQFF

j_gene: TRBJ2-3
abundance: -
d_gene: TRBD2
v_gene: TRBV28
CDR3nt: TGTGCCAGCAGGTACCCTCTCCGGGAGGGTGCAGATACGCAGTATTTT
CDR3aa: CASRYPLREGADTQYF